One sample yielded the 26 T cell receptor beta chains listed below, sequenced in a study of graft-versus-host responses after intestinal transplantation. Libraries were prepared by immunoSEQ multiplex PCR; TCRdb keeps only in-frame clonotypes and omits some of them. The profile shows some 14,000 clones, over 75% of them singletons. Sequenced material: bone marrow, taken roughly 4 months after intestinal transplantation. The receptors originated from a human patient who received an intestinal transplant, so some T cells may come from the graft donor.

V usage is TRBV19 and J usage is TRBJ2-5; 8 nucleotides align to TRBD1. This CDR3 region has 15 residues. Germline CDR1 reads LNHDA; CDR2 reads SQIVND (reference sequence). Trimming cost V 5 bases and J 4 bases; bases outside gene matches: 9. CDR3 nucleotide sequence: TGTGCCAGTAGTGGAGGGACAGGCCAAGGAGAGACCCAGTACTTC. It specifies CASSGGTGQGETQYF.

This clone was seen only a few times. V and J are TRBV6-1 and TRBJ2-7, with 8 positions matching TRBD2. V lost 6 bases and J lost 4; bases outside the gene matches: 11. Germline V gene sequence: CDR1 MNHNS, CDR2 SASEGT. The CDR3 consists of 15 residues. For the CDR3, the DNA is TGTGCCAGCAGCCCCCTTAGCGGGATAGGGTACGAGCAGTACTTC. Translation gives CASSPLSGIGYEQYF.

The rearrangement uses TRBV6-1 and TRBJ1-1; 8 bases fit TRBD1. Germline CDR1 MNHNS, CDR2 SASEGT. J gave up 6 bases and V 5 bases, and 17 bases lay outside the gene matches. The CDR3 is 17 amino acids. The CDR3 DNA is TGTGCCAGCAGTCAAGTTTGGGTAACAGGGGGGGTCCCTGAAGCTTTCTTT. Encoded protein: CASSQVWVTGGVPEAFF.

The rearrangement links TRBV7-6 to TRBJ2-1; 7 bases map to TRBD2. The germline V gene encodes CDR1 SGHVS and CDR2 FNYEAQ. The CDR3 sequence is 21 residues long. With 1 base clipped from V and 0 bases from J, the junction kept 18 bases outside the gene matches. CDR3 coding DNA: TGTGCCAGCAGCTTAGTGGGATCGGAGCGGGGAGTTGTGAGCTCCTACAATGAGCAGTTCTTC. Protein sequence: CASSLVGSERGVVSSYNEQFF.

V is TRBV27 and J is TRBJ2-3; 10 bases match TRBD2. The junction had 7 bases not matched to a gene; V was cut back by 4 bases and J by 3 bases. This CDR3 has 16 amino acids. The germline V gene has CDR1 MNHEY and CDR2 SMNVEV (reference sequence). The CDR3 here is CASSWTRAGGTDTQYF. CDR3 DNA: TGTGCCAGCAGTTGGACGAGAGCGGGAGGGACAGATACGCAGTATTTT.

The rearrangement joins TRBV27 to TRBJ1-1, with D unresolved. The CDR3 extends over 14 amino acids. Trimming pared 7 bases from V and 1 base from J, leaving 13 bases between. Germline values: CDR1 MNHEY, CDR2 SMNVEV (reference sequence). CDR3 bases: TGTGCCAGCACCCGGGGAGGGCCGAACACTGAAGCTTTCTTT. Amino acid sequence: CASTRGGPNTEAFF.

This chain uses TRBV5-5 with TRBJ2-5; TRBD2 matches 11 bases. The end of the DNA aligns better with TRBJ2-7, so the J call may be wrong. The CDR3 runs to 16 residues. Germline V gene lookup returns CDR1 SGHKS and CDR2 YYEKEE (reference sequence). CDR3 bases: TGTGCCAGCAGCTGGCCGGGCGGGACTAGCGGCTACGAGCAGTACTTC. This translates into CASSWPGGTSGYEQYF.

J is TRBJ2-5 and V is TRBV28; perhaps TRBD1 as D (6 bases). Germline V gene data show CDR1 as MDHEN and CDR2 as SYDVKM. The germline V and J ends were trimmed by 4 bases and 3 bases, with 9 bases remaining between them. This CDR3 contains 13 residues. CDR3 in amino acids: CASSSGQKETQYF. The CDR3 DNA is TGTGCCAGCAGTTCCGGACAGAAAGAGACCCAGTACTTC.

The chain combines TRBV25-1 with TRBJ1-2; no definite D call. The CDR3 is 10 residues long. The V gene's germline CDR1 is MGHDK and CDR2 SYGVNS. V gave up 9 bases and J gave up 6 bases, with 8 bases separating them. The DNA of the CDR3 is TGTGCCAGTTGGCTGGATGGCTACACCTTC. Translated: CASWLDGYTF.

The genes are TRBV6-5 and TRBJ2-6; D is perhaps TRBD1 (6 bases). CDR3 size: 16 residues. The germline V gene encodes CDR1 MNHEY and CDR2 SVGAGI. Deletions cut 0 bases from V and 1 base from J, with 7 bases between. In nucleotides, the CDR3 is TGTGCCAGCAGTTACTCGACAGGTTCTGGGGCCAACGTCCTGACTTTC. This encodes CASSYSTGSGANVLTF.

The rearrangement links TRBV5-1 to TRBJ1-1; 9 nucleotides align to TRBD1. V gave up 4 bases and J gave up 8 bases; unmatched junction bases: 3. The CDR3 covers 12 residues. CDR1 SGHRS and CDR2 YFSETQ come from the germline V gene. CDR3 sequence reads: CASSPGTGEAFF. The CDR3 nucleotides are TGCGCCAGCAGCCCGGGGACAGGGGAAGCTTTCTTT.

J is TRBJ1-1 and V is TRBV30, with 9 bases aligning to TRBD1. Trimming at V came to 8 bases and at J to 4 bases, leaving 5 bases not matched to a gene. This CDR3 is built from 12 residues. Germline V gene sequence: CDR1 GTSNPN, CDR2 SVGIG (reference sequence). The CDR3 loop reads CAARQGGTEAFF. CDR3 DNA: TGTGCCGCCCGACAGGGGGGCACTGAAGCTTTCTTT.

This clone was counted between two and nine times. The chain has TRBV6-4 and TRBJ2-2; D is uncertain. This CDR3 comprises 13 residues. Per germline, CDR1 MRHNA and CDR2 SNTAGT. V was trimmed by 3 bases and J by 1 base, leaving 3 bases between them. The CDR3 reads CASSEENTGELFF. The CDR3 nucleotides read TGTGCCAGCAGTGAGGAGAACACCGGGGAGCTGTTTTTT.

This clone appeared a single time. This rearrangement joins TRBV14 to TRBJ2-7; 8 bases align to TRBD2. The CDR3 is 12 residues long. Per germline, CDR1 SGHDN and CDR2 FVKESK. The chain's CDR3 is CGLAGTKYEQYF. Here the CDR3 DNA reads TGTGGCTTAGCGGGGACCAAATACGAGCAGTACTTC.

The CDR3 here is CASSSSGSGYEQYF. For the CDR3, the DNA is TGTGCCAGCAGCTCTAGCGGGAGTGGGTACGAGCAGTACTTC. J is TRBJ2-7 and V is TRBV7-3; 10 nucleotides line up with TRBD2. There are 14 residues in the CDR3. The V gene's germline CDR1 is SGHTA and CDR2 FQGTGA. The ends lost 4 bases at V and 4 bases at J; junction bases unmatched: 4.

The chain recombines TRBV7-9 with TRBJ2-3; TRBD2 matches 8 bases. J gave up 4 bases and V 6 bases, and 6 bases lay outside the gene matches. Germline-derived CDR1 and CDR2 are SEHNR and FQNEAQ (reference sequence). The CDR3 totals 14 residues. The CDR3 DNA follows: TGTGCCAGCAGTAGAGCGGGAGTCCCAGATACGCAGTATTTT. Its translation: CASSRAGVPDTQYF.

The chain combines TRBV6-6 with TRBJ2-2, with 8 positions matching TRBD1. Germline CDR1 reads MNHNY; CDR2 reads SVGAGI (reference sequence). The CDR3 contains 14 residues. V lost 6 bases to trimming and J lost 3 bases; unmatched junction nucleotides: 3. CDR3 amino acids: CASRPGQDTGELFF. CDR3 nucleotides: TGTGCCAGCAGACCGGGACAGGACACCGGGGAGCTGTTTTTT.

The chain employs TRBV4-1 and TRBJ2-1; 14 bases align to TRBD2. CDR3 size: 20 residues. Germline V gives CDR1 MGHRA, CDR2 YSYEKL. Trimming cost V 2 bases and J 7 bases; bases outside gene matches: 16. The CDR3 protein is CASSQPTGTRLAGGPNEQFF. As DNA, the CDR3 is TGCGCCAGCAGCCAACCCACAGGCACCCGACTAGCGGGAGGGCCGAATGAGCAGTTCTTC.

V and J are TRBV7-9 and TRBJ1-1; D is unclear. Trimming removed 6 bases at V and 5 bases at J, with 16 bases between. CDR1 is SEHNR, CDR2 FQNEAQ, per germline (reference sequence). The CDR3 totals 14 residues. CDR3 coding DNA: TGTGCCAGCAGGGCAATAGGCCCGAGAACTGAAGCTTTCTTT. Its translation is CASRAIGPRTEAFF.

CDR3 nucleotides: TGTGCCAGCAGCCCCTCATGGGCGGGGGGCTCCTACGAGCAGTACTTC. Translating gives CASSPSWAGGSYEQYF. The chain links TRBV4-2 to TRBJ2-7; 8 positions agree with TRBD2. Germline-derived CDR1 and CDR2 are LGHNA and YNFKEQ. The ends lost 4 bases at V and 0 bases at J; junction bases unmatched: 8. The CDR3 is made up of 16 amino acids.

The rearrangement joins TRBV27 to TRBJ2-2; 7 bases agree with TRBD2. This CDR3 contains 17 residues. Looked up from germline, CDR1 is MNHEY and CDR2 is SMNVEV (reference sequence). V lost 5 bases, J lost 1 base, and 10 bases stayed unmatched. The CDR3 DNA sequence: TGTGCCAGCAGTCCCTCAATCGCGGGGGTGAACACCGGGGAGCTGTTTTTT. This sequence encodes CASSPSIAGVNTGELFF.

This chain joins TRBV7-8 and TRBJ2-5; 8 bases line up with TRBD2. CDR1 is SGHVS and CDR2 is FQNEAQ in the germline V gene. Trimming at V came to 5 bases and at J to 1 base, leaving 3 bases not matched to a gene. This CDR3 spans 14 amino acids. For the CDR3, the DNA is TGTGCCAGCAGCCTTCGGGAGGGCCAAGAGACCCAGTACTTC. Residues: CASSLREGQETQYF.

The genes are TRBV4-1 and TRBJ2-7, with TRBD2 matching over 13 bases. V shed 4 bases, J shed 1 base, and the junction held 16 bases outside the gene matches. Germline lookup yields CDR1 MGHRA and CDR2 YSYEKL. This CDR3 region has 20 residues. CDR3 sequence reads: CASSLLPRTSGSETSYEQYF. CDR3 nucleotides: TGCGCCAGCAGCCTTTTACCACGGACTAGCGGGAGTGAAACGTCCTACGAGCAGTACTTC.

V usage is TRBV5-4 and J usage is TRBJ2-5; 8 bases map to TRBD2. With 0 bases clipped from V and 9 bases from J, the junction kept 7 bases outside the gene matches. Germline V gene lookup returns CDR1 SGHNT and CDR2 YYREEE (reference sequence). The CDR3 loop spans 14 amino acids. The CDR3 reads CASSLAGGRRAQYF. CDR3 nucleotides: TGTGCCAGCAGCTTGGCGGGAGGGCGGAGGGCCCAGTACTTC. Variable domain in full (rest from reference TRBV5-4 and TRBJ2-5): ETGVTQSPTHLIKTRGQQVTLRCSSQSGHNTVSWYQQALGQGPQFIFQYYREEENGRGNFPPRFSGLQFPNYSSELNVNALELDDSALYLCASSLAGGRRAQYFGPGTRLLVL.

The chain uses TRBV10-3 and TRBJ2-7, with TRBD2 matching 14 bases. In germline, CDR1 is ENHRY, CDR2 SYGVKD. Germline trimming cut 7 bases from V and 7 bases from J; bases unmatched to any gene: 15. The CDR3 is 17 residues long. CDR3 nucleotides: TGTGCCATCAAAAGTACCCCGGGACTAGCGGGAGAGTGGGAGCAGTACTTC. It translates to CAIKSTPGLAGEWEQYF.

J is TRBJ2-7 and V is TRBV30; D possibly uses TRBD1 or TRBD2 (5 bases each). Germline V gene data show CDR1 as GTSNPN and CDR2 as SVGIG (reference sequence). The CDR3 length is 17 residues. The ends were cut back, 0 bases at V and 6 bases at J, with 24 bases in the middle. The CDR3 DNA sequence: TGTGCCTGGAGTGTAAGAGGGGCCTCGGTCTTGGGCCTCGAGCAGTACTTC. Translation: CAWSVRGASVLGLEQYF.